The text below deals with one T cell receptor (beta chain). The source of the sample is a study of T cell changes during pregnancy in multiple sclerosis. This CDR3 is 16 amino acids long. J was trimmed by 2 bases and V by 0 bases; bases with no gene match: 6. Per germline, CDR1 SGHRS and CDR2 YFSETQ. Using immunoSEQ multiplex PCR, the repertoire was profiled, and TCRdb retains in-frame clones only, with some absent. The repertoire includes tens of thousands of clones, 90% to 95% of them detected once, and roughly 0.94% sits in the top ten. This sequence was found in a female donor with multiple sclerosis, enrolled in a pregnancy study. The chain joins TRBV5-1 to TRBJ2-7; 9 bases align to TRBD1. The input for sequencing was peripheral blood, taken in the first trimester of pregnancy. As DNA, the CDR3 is TGCGCCAGCAGCTTGGCCGGGACAGGGTTACCCTACGAGCAGTACTTC. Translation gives CASSLAGTGLPYEQYF. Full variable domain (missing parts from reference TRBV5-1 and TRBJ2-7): KAGVTQTPRYLIKTRGQQVTLSCSPISGHRSVSWYQQTPGQGLQFLFEYFSETQRNKGNFPGRFSGRQFSNSRSEMNVSTLELGDSALYLCASSLAGTGLPYEQYFGPGTRLTVT.